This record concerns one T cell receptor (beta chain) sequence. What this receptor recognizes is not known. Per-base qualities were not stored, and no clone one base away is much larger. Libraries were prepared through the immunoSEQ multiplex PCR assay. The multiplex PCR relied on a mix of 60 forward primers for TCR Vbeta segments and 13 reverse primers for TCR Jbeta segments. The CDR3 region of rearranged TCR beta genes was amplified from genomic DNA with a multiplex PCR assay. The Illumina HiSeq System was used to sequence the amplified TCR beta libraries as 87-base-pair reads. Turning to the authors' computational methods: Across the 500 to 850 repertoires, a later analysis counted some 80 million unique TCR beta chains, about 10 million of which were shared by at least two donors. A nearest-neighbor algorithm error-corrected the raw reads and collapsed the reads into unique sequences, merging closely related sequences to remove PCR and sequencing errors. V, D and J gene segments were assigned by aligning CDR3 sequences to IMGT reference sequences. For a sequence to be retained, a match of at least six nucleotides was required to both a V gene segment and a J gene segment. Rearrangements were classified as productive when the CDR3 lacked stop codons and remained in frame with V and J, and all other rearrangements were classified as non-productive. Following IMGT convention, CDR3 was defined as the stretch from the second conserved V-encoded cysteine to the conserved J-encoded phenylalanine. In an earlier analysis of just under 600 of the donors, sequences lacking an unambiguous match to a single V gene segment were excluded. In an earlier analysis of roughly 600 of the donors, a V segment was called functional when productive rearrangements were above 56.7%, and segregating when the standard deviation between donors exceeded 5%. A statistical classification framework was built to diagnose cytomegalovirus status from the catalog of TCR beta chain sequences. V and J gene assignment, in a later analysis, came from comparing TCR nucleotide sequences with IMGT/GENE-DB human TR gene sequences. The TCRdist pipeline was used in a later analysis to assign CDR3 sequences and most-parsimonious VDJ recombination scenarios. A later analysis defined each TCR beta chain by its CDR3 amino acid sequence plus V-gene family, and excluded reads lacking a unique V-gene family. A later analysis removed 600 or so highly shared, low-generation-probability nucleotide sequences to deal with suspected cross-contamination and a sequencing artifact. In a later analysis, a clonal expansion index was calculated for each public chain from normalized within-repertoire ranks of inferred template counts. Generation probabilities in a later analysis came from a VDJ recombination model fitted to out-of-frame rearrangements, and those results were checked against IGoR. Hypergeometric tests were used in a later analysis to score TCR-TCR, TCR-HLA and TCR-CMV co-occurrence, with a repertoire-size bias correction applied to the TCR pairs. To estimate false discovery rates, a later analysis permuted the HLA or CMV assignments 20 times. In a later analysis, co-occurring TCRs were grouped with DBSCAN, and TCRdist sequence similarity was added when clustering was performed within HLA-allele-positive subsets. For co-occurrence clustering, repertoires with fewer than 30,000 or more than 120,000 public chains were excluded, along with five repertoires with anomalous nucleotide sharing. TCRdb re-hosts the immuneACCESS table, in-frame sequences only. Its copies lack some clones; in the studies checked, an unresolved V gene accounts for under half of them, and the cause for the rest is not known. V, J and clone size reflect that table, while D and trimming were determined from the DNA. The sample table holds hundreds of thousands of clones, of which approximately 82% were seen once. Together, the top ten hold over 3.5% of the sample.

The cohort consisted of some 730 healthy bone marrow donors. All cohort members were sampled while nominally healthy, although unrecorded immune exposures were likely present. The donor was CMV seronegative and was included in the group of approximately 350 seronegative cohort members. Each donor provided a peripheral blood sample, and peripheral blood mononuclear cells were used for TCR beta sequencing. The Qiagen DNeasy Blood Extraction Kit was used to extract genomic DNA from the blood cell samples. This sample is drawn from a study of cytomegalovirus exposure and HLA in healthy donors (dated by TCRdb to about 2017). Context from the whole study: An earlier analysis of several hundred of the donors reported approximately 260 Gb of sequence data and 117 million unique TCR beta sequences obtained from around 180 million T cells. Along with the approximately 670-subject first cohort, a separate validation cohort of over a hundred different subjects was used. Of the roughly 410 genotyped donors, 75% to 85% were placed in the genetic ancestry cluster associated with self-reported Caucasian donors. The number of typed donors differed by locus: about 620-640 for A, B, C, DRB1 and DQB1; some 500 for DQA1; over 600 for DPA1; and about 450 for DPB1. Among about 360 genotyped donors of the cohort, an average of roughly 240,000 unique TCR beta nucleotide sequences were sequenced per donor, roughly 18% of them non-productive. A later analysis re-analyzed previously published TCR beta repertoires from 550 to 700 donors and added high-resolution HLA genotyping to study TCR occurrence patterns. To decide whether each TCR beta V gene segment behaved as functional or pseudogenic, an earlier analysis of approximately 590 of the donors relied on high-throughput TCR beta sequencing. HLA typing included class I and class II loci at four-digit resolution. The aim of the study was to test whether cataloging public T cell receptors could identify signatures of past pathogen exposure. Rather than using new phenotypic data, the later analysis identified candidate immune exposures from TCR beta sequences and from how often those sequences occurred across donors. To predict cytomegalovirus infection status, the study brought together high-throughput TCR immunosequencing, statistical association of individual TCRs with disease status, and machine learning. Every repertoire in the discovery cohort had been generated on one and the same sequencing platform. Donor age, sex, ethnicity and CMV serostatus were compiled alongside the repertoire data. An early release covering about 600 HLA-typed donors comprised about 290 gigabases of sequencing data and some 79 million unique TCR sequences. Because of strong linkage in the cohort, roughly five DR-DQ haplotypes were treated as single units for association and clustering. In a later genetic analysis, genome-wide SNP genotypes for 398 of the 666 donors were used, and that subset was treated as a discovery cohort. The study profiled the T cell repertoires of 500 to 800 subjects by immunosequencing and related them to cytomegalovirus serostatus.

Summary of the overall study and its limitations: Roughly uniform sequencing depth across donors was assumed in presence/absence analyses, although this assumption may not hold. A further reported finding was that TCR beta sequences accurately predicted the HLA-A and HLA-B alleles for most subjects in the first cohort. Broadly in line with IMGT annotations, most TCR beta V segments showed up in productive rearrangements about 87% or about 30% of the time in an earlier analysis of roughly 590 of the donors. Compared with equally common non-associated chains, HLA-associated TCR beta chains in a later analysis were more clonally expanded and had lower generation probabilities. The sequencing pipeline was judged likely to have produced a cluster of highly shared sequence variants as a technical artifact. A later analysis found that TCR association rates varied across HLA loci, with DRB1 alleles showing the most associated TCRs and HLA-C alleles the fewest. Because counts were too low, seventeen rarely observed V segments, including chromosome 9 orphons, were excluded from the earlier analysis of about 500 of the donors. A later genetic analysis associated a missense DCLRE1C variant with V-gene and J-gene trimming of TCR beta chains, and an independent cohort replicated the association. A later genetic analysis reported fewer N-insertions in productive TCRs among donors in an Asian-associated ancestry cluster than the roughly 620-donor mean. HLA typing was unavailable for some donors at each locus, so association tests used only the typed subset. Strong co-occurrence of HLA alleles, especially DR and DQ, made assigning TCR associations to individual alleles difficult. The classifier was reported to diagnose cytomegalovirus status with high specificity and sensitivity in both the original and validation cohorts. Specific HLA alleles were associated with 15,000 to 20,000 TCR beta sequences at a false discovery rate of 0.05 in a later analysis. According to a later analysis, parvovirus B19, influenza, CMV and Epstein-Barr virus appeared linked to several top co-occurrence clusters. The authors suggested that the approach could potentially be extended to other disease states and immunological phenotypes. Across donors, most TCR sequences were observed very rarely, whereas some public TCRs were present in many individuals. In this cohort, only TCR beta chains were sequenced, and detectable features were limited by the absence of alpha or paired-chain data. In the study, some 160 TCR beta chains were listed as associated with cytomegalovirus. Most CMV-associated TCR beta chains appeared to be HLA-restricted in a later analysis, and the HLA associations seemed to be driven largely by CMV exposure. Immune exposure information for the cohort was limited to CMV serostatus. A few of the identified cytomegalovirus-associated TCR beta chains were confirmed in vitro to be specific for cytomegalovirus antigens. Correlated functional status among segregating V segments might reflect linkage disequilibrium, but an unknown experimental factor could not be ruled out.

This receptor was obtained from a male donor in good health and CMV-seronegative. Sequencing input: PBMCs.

The nucleotides read TGTGCCAGCAGCCAGCCTTGGACTAGCGAGGTCAACGAGCAGTACTTC. Translated, it reads CASSQPWTSEVNEQYF. The chain is encoded by TRBV4-2 joined to TRBJ2-5; 9 middle bases align to TRBD2. Matching the DNA end better, TRBJ2-7 makes the J call doubtful. CDR1 and CDR2 are drawn from the germline V gene: LGHNA, YNFKEQ. Spanning cysteine to phenylalanine, the CDR3 consists of 16 amino acids. The only DNA kept is the CDR3, 48 bases in frame from the first base.